This record looks at one T cell receptor (beta chain) sequence and its context. This sample stems from a study of blood T cell repertoires in COVID-19. Study background: Samples representing acute and convalescent COVID-19 were sourced from the United States, Italy and Spain.

This table comes from immunoSEQ multiplex PCR, and its TCRdb copy is limited to in-frame clones, with some not included. The table lists about 210,000 clones, just over 90% of them singletons. Per the germline V gene, CDR1 is SGHTS and CDR2 is YDEGEE. There are 15 residues in the CDR3. Trimming left V 0 bases short and J 7 bases short, with 16 bases between. The receptor's source is a man aged 25-40 years with acute or convalescent COVID-19. The material sequenced was peripheral blood. The genes are TRBV5-8 and TRBJ1-2, with a tentative D call TRBD1 (5 bases). CDR3 loop: CASSLGGLTGRGYTF. In DNA form, the CDR3 reads TGTGCCAGCAGCTTGGGAGGTTTAACAGGCCGTGGCTACACCTTC.